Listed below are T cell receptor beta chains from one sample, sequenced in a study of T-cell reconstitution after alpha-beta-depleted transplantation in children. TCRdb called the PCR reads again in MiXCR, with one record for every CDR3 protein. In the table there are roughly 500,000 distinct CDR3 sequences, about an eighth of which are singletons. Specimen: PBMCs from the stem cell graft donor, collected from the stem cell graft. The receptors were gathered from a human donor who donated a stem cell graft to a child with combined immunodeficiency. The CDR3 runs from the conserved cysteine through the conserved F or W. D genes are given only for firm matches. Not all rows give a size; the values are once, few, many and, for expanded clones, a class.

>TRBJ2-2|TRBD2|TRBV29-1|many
CSVNGGAVGELFF
TGCAGCGTAAACGGGGGGGCGGTCGGGGAGCTGTTTTTT
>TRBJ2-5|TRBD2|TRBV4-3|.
CASSPGTRGTQETQYF
TGCGCCAGCAGCCCCGGGACTAGGGGGACCCAAGAGACCCAGTACTTC
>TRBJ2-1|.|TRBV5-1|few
CASSSQQGSTNEQFF
TGCGCCAGCAGCTCCCAACAGGGAAGTACGAATGAGCAGTTCTTC
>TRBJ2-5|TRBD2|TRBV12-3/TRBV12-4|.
CASSLARDYEETQYF
TGTGCCAGCAGTTTAGCGCGGGACTACGAAGAGACCCAGTACTTC
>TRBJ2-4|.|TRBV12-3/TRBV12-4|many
CASSLLPGAWGDIQYF
TGTGCCAGCAGTTTACTACCGGGGGCTTGGGGGGACATTCAGTACTTC
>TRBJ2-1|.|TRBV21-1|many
CASSKARTSGNNEQFF
TGTGCCAGCAGCAAAGCGCGAACTAGCGGTAACAATGAGCAGTTCTTC
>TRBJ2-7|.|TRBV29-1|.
CSVEGVYEQYF
TGCAGCGTTGAAGGGGTCTACGAGCAGTACTTC
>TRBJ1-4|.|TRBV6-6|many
CASSYDEKLFF
TGTGCCAGCAGTTACGACGAAAAACTGTTTTTT
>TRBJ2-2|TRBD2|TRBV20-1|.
CSASESSGRYTGELFF
TGCAGTGCTAGTGAGAGTAGCGGGAGATACACCGGGGAGCTGTTTTTT
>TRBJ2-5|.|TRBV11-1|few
CASSPLEGEETQYF
TGTGCCAGCAGCCCCTTAGAGGGGGAGGAGACCCAGTACTTC
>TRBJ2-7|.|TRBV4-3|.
CASSQDRDSYEQYF
TGCGCCAGCAGCCAGGACCGGGACTCCTACGAGCAGTACTTC
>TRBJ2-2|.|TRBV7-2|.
CASSLITANTGELFF
TGTGCCAGCAGCTTAATTACTGCGAACACCGGGGAGCTGTTTTTT
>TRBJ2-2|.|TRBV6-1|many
CASSEKGRRTGELFF
TGTGCCAGCAGTGAAAAGGGTCGAAGGACCGGGGAGCTGTTTTTT
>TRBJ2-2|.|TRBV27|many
CASSNTSYTGELFF
TGTGCCAGCAGCAACACTAGCTACACCGGGGAGCTGTTTTTT
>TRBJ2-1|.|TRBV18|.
CASCKIGPPQAYNEQFF
TGTGCCAGCTGCAAGATAGGCCCTCCCCAGGCCTACAATGAGCAGTTCTTC
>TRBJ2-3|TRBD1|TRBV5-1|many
CASSSGTGLGPSTDTQYF
TGCGCCAGCAGCTCGGGGACAGGACTGGGACCTAGCACAGATACGCAGTATTTT
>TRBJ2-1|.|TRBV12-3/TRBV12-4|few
CASSLAPHGAGEQFF
TGTGCCAGCAGTTTAGCGCCCCACGGGGCGGGTGAGCAGTTCTTC
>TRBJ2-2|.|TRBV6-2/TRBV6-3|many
CASSLASNTGELFF
TGTGCCAGCAGCTTGGCCTCGAACACCGGGGAGCTGTTTTTT
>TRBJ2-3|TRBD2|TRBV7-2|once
CASSFVAGGTTDTQYF
TGTGCCAGCAGCTTCGTAGCGGGGGGGACCACAGATACGCAGTATTTT
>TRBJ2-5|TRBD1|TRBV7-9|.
CASRSPGDREETQYF
TGTGCCAGCAGATCCCCGGGGGACAGGGAGGAGACCCAGTACTTC
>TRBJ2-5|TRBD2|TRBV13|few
CASSPRGLPQETQYF
TGTGCCAGCAGCCCGCGGGGACTACCACAAGAGACCCAGTACTTC
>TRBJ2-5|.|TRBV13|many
CASSSIPSYQETQYF
TGTGCCAGCAGCTCGATACCTAGCTATCAAGAGACCCAGTACTTC
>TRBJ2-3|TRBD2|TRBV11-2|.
CASSLSTGGPTDTQYF
TGTGCCAGCAGCTTATCAACGGGGGGGCCAACAGATACGCAGTATTTT
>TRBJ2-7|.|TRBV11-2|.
CASSLDGSRYEQYF
TGTGCCAGCAGCTTAGATGGATCCCGCTACGAGCAGTACTTC
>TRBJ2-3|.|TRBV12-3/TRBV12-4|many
CASSPVGAWADTQYF
TGTGCCAGCAGTCCCGTCGGGGCGTGGGCAGATACGCAGTATTTT
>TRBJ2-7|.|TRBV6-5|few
CASSYGLGAYEQYF
TGTGCCAGCAGTTATGGCCTAGGGGCTTACGAGCAGTACTTC
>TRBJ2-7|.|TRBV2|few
CASTGGTRPSYEQYF
TGTGCCAGCACTGGAGGTACTAGGCCTTCCTACGAGCAGTACTTC
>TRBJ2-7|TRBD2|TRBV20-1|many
CSAHPTSSGSSYEQYF
TGCAGTGCGCATCCCACCTCTAGCGGGAGCTCCTACGAGCAGTACTTC
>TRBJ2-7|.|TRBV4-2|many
CASSQEVAAYEQYF
TGTGCCAGCAGCCAAGAGGTGGCTGCCTACGAGCAGTACTTC
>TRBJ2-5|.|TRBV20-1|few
CSASYGGVQETQYF
TGCAGTGCTAGCTATGGCGGCGTGCAAGAGACCCAGTACTTC
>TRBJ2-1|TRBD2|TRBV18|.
CASSVLRRRGRGNYNEQFF
TGTGCCAGCTCAGTACTCCGTCGCCGAGGGCGGGGGAACTACAATGAGCAGTTCTTC
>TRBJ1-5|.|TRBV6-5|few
CASSYMSGTQPQHF
TGTGCCAGCAGTTACATGAGCGGGACTCAGCCCCAGCATTTT
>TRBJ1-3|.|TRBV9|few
CASSVGSSGNTIYF
TGTGCCAGCAGCGTAGGGAGCTCTGGAAACACCATATATTTT